These 6 T cell receptor beta chains originate from one sample sequenced in a study of T-cell memory formation after mild COVID-19. TCRdb redid the calling of the 5' RACE reads with MiXCR, one entry per CDR3 protein. Among 500,000 to 650,000 distinct CDR3 sequences, approximately 21% were seen once, and the ten largest hold approximately 8.4%. The specimen sequenced was PBMCs or a T cell subset sorted from them (not recorded which). These TCRs come from an adult woman who had mild COVID-19 (a few samples of this study predate the infection). Cell type and time point are not known.

V gene TRBV9 combines with J gene TRBJ2-7; 8 nucleotides line up with TRBD2. Germline V gene lookup returns CDR1 SGDLS and CDR2 YYNGEE. Germline trimming cut 4 bases from V and 0 bases from J; bases unmatched to any gene: 6. This CDR3 has 15 amino acids. CDR3 protein: CASSPLAASSYEQYF. In DNA, the CDR3 is TGTGCCAGCAGCCCACTAGCGGCCTCCTCCTACGAGCAGTACTTC.

The chain employs TRBV6-1 and TRBJ1-2; weak D call: TRBD1 (5 bases). Per the germline V gene, CDR1 is MNHNS and CDR2 is SASEGT. This CDR3 contains 13 residues. The V and J ends lost 6 bases and 4 bases respectively, with 12 bases between them. CDR3 region: CASRNAGLYGYTF. DNA of the CDR3: TGTGCCAGCAGAAACGCGGGGCTCTATGGCTACACCTTC.

This chain uses TRBV2 with TRBJ2-2, with 10 nucleotides matching TRBD2. V lost 4 bases to trimming and J lost 4 bases; unmatched junction nucleotides: 6. Germline-derived CDR1 and CDR2 are SNHLY and FYNNEI. The CDR3 is 16 residues long. CDR3 in amino acids: CASSVLSGGATGELFF. DNA for the CDR3: TGTGCCAGCAGTGTTCTCAGCGGGGGGGCCACCGGGGAGCTGTTTTTT.

V is TRBV3-1 and J is TRBJ1-5; D call uncertain. The CDR3 runs 14 residues. Per the germline V gene, CDR1 is LGHDT and CDR2 is YNNKEL (reference sequence). The V and J ends lost 0 bases and 5 bases respectively, with 8 bases between them. CDR3 region: CASSQDRSYQPQHF. The CDR3 DNA follows: TGTGCCAGCAGCCAAGATCGCAGTTATCAGCCCCAGCATTTT.

The gene calls are TRBV12-3 or TRBV12-4 and TRBJ1-1, with a tentative D call TRBD1 (5 bases). The CDR3 consists of 13 residues. Trimming cost V 4 bases and J 5 bases, with 11 bases left between them. The CDR3 nucleotides are TGTGCCAGCAGTTCACTGGGGCGAACTGAAGCTTTCTTT. This codes for CASSSLGRTEAFF.

This clonotype was observed a handful of times. The chain is built from TRBV5-1 and TRBJ1-2, with D maybe TRBD1 (5 bases). Per germline, CDR1 SGHRS and CDR2 YFSETQ. V was shortened by 4 bases and J by 3 bases, with 16 bases between the two germline ends. This CDR3 spans 15 amino acids. As DNA, the CDR3 is TGCGCCAGCAGCCCAGGGTACACGGACTACTATGGCTACACCTTC. This gives the protein CASSPGYTDYYGYTF. The whole variable domain, filled in from reference TRBV5-1 and TRBJ1-2, reads KAGVTQTPRYLIKTRGQQVTLSCSPISGHRSVSWYQQTPGQGLQFLFEYFSETQRNKGNFPGRFSGRQFSNSRSEMNVSTLELGDSALYLCASSPGYTDYYGYTFGSGTRLTVV.